The clone carrying this T cell receptor beta chain was detected once. The source of the sample is a study of blood T cell repertoires in COVID-19. This CDR3 has 16 residues. Germline V gene data show CDR1 as GTSNPN and CDR2 as SVGIG (reference sequence). V lost 0 bases to trimming and J lost 7 bases; unmatched junction nucleotides: 12. Produced via immunoSEQ multiplex PCR; TCRdb's table is partial and in-frame only. The table includes just over 650,000 clones, 85% to 90% detected once. The clonotype was recovered from a woman younger than 35 with acute or convalescent COVID-19. The sequenced sample was peripheral blood. The J gene is TRBJ2-1, the V gene TRBV30; 7 nucleotides match TRBD1. The DNA of the CDR3 is TGTGCCTGGAGTGTACCGGGACAGCTGGTTATAAATGAGCAGTTCTTC. Amino acids: CAWSVPGQLVINEQFF.